Included here is one T cell receptor beta chain sequence, with context. Its antigen is currently unknown. This sample is part of a study of T cell responses to AZD1222 COVID-19 vaccine. The overall study: Investigators merged groups given second doses at roughly 4 or roughly 12 weeks. Findings and caveats of the study: Baseline seropositivity characterized only a handful of AZD1222 recipients.

The repertoire was sequenced with immunoSEQ multiplex PCR; TCRdb's copy has only in-frame clones and lacks some. The sample lists 130,000 to 150,000 clones, about nine tenths occurring once. The CDR3 totals 13 residues. The ends were cut back, 5 bases at V and 7 bases at J, with 13 bases in the middle. The genes are TRBV12-3 or TRBV12-4 and TRBJ2-3; a possible D gene is TRBD2 (5 bases). This sequence originates from an adult in good health. The material was peripheral blood, obtained on day 0 of AZD1222 vaccination. The CDR3 is CASSPPGRYTQYF. Here the CDR3 DNA reads TGTGCCAGCAGTCCACCGGGGAGATATACGCAGTATTTT.